The rows below give T cell receptor beta chains drawn from one sample of a study of T-cell reconstitution after alpha-beta-depleted transplantation in children. TCRdb itself ran the PCR reads through MiXCR, one entry per CDR3 protein. The table has hundreds of thousands of distinct CDR3 sequences, roughly 15% seen once. The sequences come from PBMCs, mostly from graft donor cells, collected 360 days after TCRalphabeta/CD19-depleted stem cell transplant. The receptors stem from a male patient aged 10 to 17 who had a stem cell transplant for acute lymphoblastic leukemia, so the T cells may come from the graft donor. CDR3s include the opening cysteine and the closing phenylalanine or tryptophan. A D gene is named only where the DNA matches it firmly. The size entry is marked missing in some rows and otherwise reads once, few, many or a size class.

TRBJ1-4 14 - TRBV4-2 - CASSPPGWSEKLFF TGTGCCAGCAGCCCCCCAGGGTGGAGTGAAAAACTGTTTTTT
TRBJ2-1 14 - TRBV5-5 few CASSLGLRGNEQFF TGTGCCAGCAGCTTGGGGTTACGGGGGAATGAGCAGTTCTTC
TRBJ2-7 14 - TRBV7-9 - CASSPWTPGYEQYF TGTGCCAGCAGCCCATGGACACCAGGCTACGAGCAGTACTTC
TRBJ2-1 16 TRBD2 TRBV5-4 - CASSLVLAGRYNEQFF TGTGCCAGCAGCTTGGTCCTAGCGGGAAGGTACAATGAGCAGTTCTTC
TRBJ2-7 15 TRBD1 TRBV18 - CASSLQGNLRYEQYF TGTGCCAGCTCACTACAGGGGAATTTAAGATACGAGCAGTACTTC
TRBJ2-2 12 - TRBV10-3 once CAITGEAGELFF TGTGCCATCACTGGCGAGGCCGGGGAGCTGTTTTTT
TRBJ1-2 13 - TRBV7-6 - CASSAVRGYGYTF TGTGCCAGCAGCGCCGTTAGGGGCTATGGCTACACCTTC
TRBJ2-1 14 TRBD1 TRBV5-1 few CASRYAQGYNEQFF TGCGCCAGCAGGTATGCACAGGGGTACAATGAGCAGTTCTTC
TRBJ2-1 11 - TRBV12-3/TRBV12-4 - CASSLRGNQFF TGTGCCAGCAGTTTACGCGGGAACCAGTTCTTC
TRBJ1-5 14 - TRBV6-5 few CASSYWGAGQPQHF TGTGCCAGCAGTTATTGGGGGGCAGGACAGCCCCAGCATTTT
TRBJ2-5 14 - TRBV7-9 - CASSLSAGRETQYF TGTGCCAGCAGCTTAAGTGCAGGGAGGGAGACCCAGTACTTC
TRBJ2-1 14 TRBD2 TRBV4-1 few CASRRTSVDNEQFF TGCGCCAGCAGAAGGACTAGCGTAGACAATGAGCAGTTCTTC
TRBJ2-1 18 - TRBV4-2 many CASSQEPGRTTIYNEQFF TGTGCCAGCAGCCAAGAGCCTGGGCGGACTACCATCTACAATGAGCAGTTCTTC
TRBJ2-3 15 - TRBV12-3/TRBV12-4 few CASSYPRESTDTQYF TGTGCCAGCAGCTACCCCAGGGAAAGCACAGATACGCAGTATTTT
TRBJ2-1 15 TRBD1 TRBV7-3 - CASSSRQGEYNEQFF TGTGCCAGCAGCTCACGACAGGGGGAGTACAATGAGCAGTTCTTC
TRBJ2-7 15 - TRBV20-1 - CSARDSTGPDYEQYF TGCAGTGCTAGAGATAGTACAGGGCCCGACTACGAGCAGTACTTC
TRBJ1-4 14 - TRBV13 - CASSSQSTNEKLFF TGTGCCAGCAGCTCCCAGTCTACCAATGAAAAACTGTTTTTT
TRBJ2-3 14 - TRBV10-3 few CAIAGTVGSDTQYF TGTGCCATCGCGGGGACGGTGGGTTCGGATACGCAGTATTTT
TRBJ1-5 15 - TRBV20-1 many CSAKQQGASNQPQHF TGCAGTGCTAAACAACAGGGAGCCAGCAATCAGCCCCAGCATTTT
TRBJ2-5 17 TRBD2 TRBV7-9 - CASSSHRLAGEEETQYF TGTGCCAGCAGCTCCCACCGACTAGCGGGAGAGGAGGAGACCCAGTACTTC
TRBJ2-1 17 - TRBV7-9 - CASSLGGGQGYYNEQFF TGTGCCAGCAGCTTAGGGGGCGGCCAGGGCTACTACAATGAGCAGTTCTTC
TRBJ1-2 17 TRBD1 TRBV12-3/TRBV12-4 - CASSLELAGTGTYGYTF TGTGCCAGCAGTTTAGAATTAGCCGGGACAGGGACCTATGGCTACACCTTC
TRBJ2-7 12 - TRBV30 - CAWSWDYDEQYF TGTGCCTGGAGTTGGGATTATGACGAGCAGTACTTC
TRBJ2-2 12 - TRBV5-6 few CAGQGPTGELFF TGTGCCGGACAAGGGCCCACCGGGGAGCTGTTTTTT
TRBJ2-7 16 TRBD2 TRBV7-8 - CASSPPGLAGGREQYF TGTGCCAGCAGCCCCCCGGGCCTAGCGGGAGGTCGCGAGCAGTACTTC
TRBJ2-5 12 - TRBV29-1 many CSVESGEETQYF TGCAGCGTTGAATCGGGAGAAGAGACCCAGTACTTC
TRBJ2-7 12 - TRBV11-2 few CASSFESYEQYF TGTGCCAGCAGCTTTGAGTCCTACGAGCAGTACTTC
TRBJ2-1 15 - TRBV9 - CASSVALESTWEQFF TGTGCCAGCAGCGTTGCCCTAGAGAGTACGTGGGAGCAGTTCTTC
TRBJ1-5 13 - TRBV15 - CATRDSSNQPQHF TGTGCCACCAGAGACAGCTCAAATCAGCCCCAGCATTTT
TRBJ2-7 12 - TRBV12-3/TRBV12-4 few CASRRGPSEQYF TGTGCCAGCAGACGGGGGCCCAGCGAGCAGTACTTC
TRBJ2-7 14 TRBD2 TRBV20-1 - CSASEGGPSYEQYF TGCAGTGCGAGCGAGGGAGGGCCCTCCTACGAGCAGTACTTC
TRBJ2-2 13 - TRBV24-1 few CATMTYATGELFF TGTGCCACCATGACATACGCGACCGGGGAGCTGTTTTTT
TRBJ2-3 13 TRBD2 TRBV12-3/TRBV12-4 - CASSRTSIDTQYF TGTGCCAGCTCCCGGACTAGCATAGATACGCAGTATTTT
TRBJ2-7 14 - TRBV19 - CASSIEEGTYEQYF TGTGCCAGTAGTATAGAGGAGGGAACCTACGAGCAGTACTTC
TRBJ1-2 13 TRBD1 TRBV29-1 - CSVDRQGSYGYTF TGCAGCGTTGATAGACAGGGGTCCTATGGCTACACCTTC
TRBJ2-7 15 - TRBV14 - CASSQGVMTGYEQYF TGTGCCAGCAGCCAAGGGGTGATGACGGGGTACGAGCAGTACTTC
TRBJ2-3 18 TRBD2 TRBV2 - CASSEALFTSGKRDTQYF TGTGCCAGCAGTGAAGCCCTTTTTACTAGCGGCAAAAGAGATACGCAGTATTTT
TRBJ2-1 16 TRBD1 TRBV20-1 - CSASTQGVLTYNEQFF TGCAGTGCTAGCACCCAGGGGGTGCTGACCTACAATGAGCAGTTCTTC
TRBJ1-1 14 - TRBV10-3 - CAISLTDMNTEAFF TGTGCCATCAGTCTGACAGACATGAACACTGAAGCTTTCTTT
TRBJ1-1 12 - TRBV4-1 few CASSQNRVEAFF TGCGCCAGCAGCCAAAACAGGGTTGAAGCTTTCTTT
TRBJ1-5 16 - TRBV15 - CATSSRLGALGQPQHF TGTGCCACCAGCTCCCGATTGGGGGCGCTGGGTCAGCCCCAGCATTTT